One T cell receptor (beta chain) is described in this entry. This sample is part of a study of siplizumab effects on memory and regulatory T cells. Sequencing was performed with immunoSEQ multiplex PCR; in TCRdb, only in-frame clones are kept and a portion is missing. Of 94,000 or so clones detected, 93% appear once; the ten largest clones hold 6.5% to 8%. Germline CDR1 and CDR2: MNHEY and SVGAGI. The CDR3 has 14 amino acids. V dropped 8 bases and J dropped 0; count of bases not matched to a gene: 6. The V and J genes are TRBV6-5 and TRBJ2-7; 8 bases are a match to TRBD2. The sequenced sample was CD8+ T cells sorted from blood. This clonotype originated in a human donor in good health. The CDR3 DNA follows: TGTGCCAGCGAGGAGAGCGGGGGCTCCTACGAGCAGTACTTC. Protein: CASEESGGSYEQYF.